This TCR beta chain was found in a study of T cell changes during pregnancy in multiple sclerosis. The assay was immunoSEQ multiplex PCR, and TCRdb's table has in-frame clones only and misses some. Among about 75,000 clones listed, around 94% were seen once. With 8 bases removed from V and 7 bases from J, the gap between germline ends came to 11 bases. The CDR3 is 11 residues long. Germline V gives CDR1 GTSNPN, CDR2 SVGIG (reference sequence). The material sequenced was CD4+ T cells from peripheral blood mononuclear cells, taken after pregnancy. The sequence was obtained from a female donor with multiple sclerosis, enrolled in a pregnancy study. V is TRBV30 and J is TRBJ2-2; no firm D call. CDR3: CAERISGELFF. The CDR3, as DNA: TGTGCCGAGAGGATTAGCGGGGAGCTGTTTTTT.